These 10 T cell receptor beta chains were all obtained from the same sample, sequenced in a study of CD8 T cells in Susac syndrome. cDNA came from around 0.5 to 1 ug RNA primed by random hexamers. Via MiXCR, TCRdb re-called the immunoSEQ multiplex PCR reads, giving one row per CDR3 protein. Of approximately 270,000 distinct CDR3 sequences in the sample, over 85% were seen once. The sequenced sample was CD4+ T cells from PBMCs. These receptors came from a human donor with multiple sclerosis.

The V gene is TRBV5-1, the J gene TRBJ2-2; 8 bases agree with TRBD2. This CDR3 has 15 amino acids. Germline-derived CDR1 and CDR2 are SGHRS and YFSETQ. V lost 1 base to trimming and J lost 6 bases; unmatched junction nucleotides: 5. The CDR3 DNA reads TGCGCCAGCAGCTTGCTCGCGGGAGGTTCCGGGGAGCTGTTTTTT. It codes for CASSLLAGGSGELFF.

The V call is TRBV29-1, the J call TRBJ2-5; TRBD1 aligns across 9 bases. V lost 6 bases and J lost 5; bases outside the gene matches: 4. CDR1 and CDR2 from the germline V gene are SQVTM and ANQGSEA. The CDR3 spans 12 residues. In DNA form, the CDR3 reads TGCAGCGTGTACAGGGGGCGCGAGACCCAGTACTTC. This codes for CSVYRGRETQYF.

The rearrangement joins TRBV9 to TRBJ1-1; D gene unclear. Per the germline V gene, CDR1 is SGDLS and CDR2 is YYNGEE. The CDR3 extends over 13 amino acids. V shed 0 bases and J shed 8 bases, with 11 bases lying between them. The CDR3 DNA is TGTGCCAGCAGCGTAGTGGAACGGCAGGAAGCTTTCTTT. Protein product: CASSVVERQEAFF. Supplemented by reference TRBV9 and TRBJ1-1, the full variable domain reads DSGVTQTPKHLITATGQRVTLRCSPRSGDLSVYWYQQSLDQGLQFLIQYYNGEERAKGNILERFSAQQFPDLHSELNLSSLELGDSALYFCASSVVERQEAFFGQGTRLTVV.

V is TRBV5-4 and J is TRBJ2-3; the D gene is possibly TRBD2 (6 bases). Trimming removed 6 bases from V and 5 bases from J, with 19 bases in between. CDR1 and CDR2 (germline): SGHNT, YYREEE (reference sequence). This CDR3 has 15 amino acids. The CDR3 loop reads CASTTAGRSEDTQYF. CDR3 DNA sequence: TGTGCCAGCACCACGGCGGGGCGCTCCGAAGATACGCAGTATTTT.

V gene TRBV4-1 combines with J gene TRBJ1-2; D not resolved. CDR1 is MGHRA, CDR2 YSYEKL, per germline. Deletions cut 3 bases from V and 7 bases from J, with 15 bases between. CDR3 length: 14 residues. The CDR3 loop reads CASSHPAMQRGYTF. As DNA, the CDR3 is TGCGCCAGCAGCCATCCGGCCATGCAGCGTGGCTACACCTTC.

J is TRBJ2-3 and V is TRBV14; the D is unclear. From germline, CDR1 is SGHDN and CDR2 FVKESK. Trimming took 0 bases from V and 4 from J, leaving 8 bases between them. This CDR3 is 14 amino acids long. The CDR3 spells CASSQDFAADTQYF. The CDR3 DNA follows: TGTGCCAGCAGCCAAGACTTTGCGGCAGATACGCAGTATTTT.

CDR3 amino acids: CASSSPRGPETQYF. CDR3 nucleotide sequence: TGTGCCAGCAGCTCCCCCCGAGGTCCAGAGACCCAGTACTTC. The rearrangement uses TRBV5-4 and TRBJ2-5; D uncertain. The germline gives CDR1 SGHNT, CDR2 YYREEE (reference sequence). The V end lost 3 bases, the J end lost 4 bases, and 13 bases lay between the germline ends. The CDR3 consists of 14 residues.

The CDR3 DNA is TGCAGCGTTGAGCGACAGGGGGCCCCAGATACGCAGTATTTT. It is translated as CSVERQGAPDTQYF. V is TRBV29-1 and J is TRBJ2-3, with TRBD1 matching 10 bases. This CDR3 comprises 14 residues. CDR1 and CDR2 from the germline V gene are SQVTM and ANQGSEA. The ends lost 3 bases at V and 4 bases at J; junction bases unmatched: 4.

The chain is built from TRBV4-2 and TRBJ2-5, with D maybe TRBD2 (6 bases). Trimming took off 0 bases at V and 0 bases at J, with 17 bases between the two ends. The V gene's germline CDR1 is LGHNA and CDR2 YNFKEQ. CDR3 size: 18 residues. The DNA for the CDR3 is TGTGCCAGCAGCCAAGATCTATTGGTTTCTAGCGACCAAGAGACCCAGTACTTC. Translated: CASSQDLLVSSDQETQYF.

This chain connects TRBV19 to TRBJ2-2; D not resolved. Germline assignment: CDR1 LNHDA and CDR2 SQIVND (reference sequence). Trimming pared 3 bases from V and 6 bases from J, leaving 8 bases between. The CDR3 loop spans 13 amino acids. CDR3 amino acids: CASSIADPGELFF. The CDR3 nucleotides read TGTGCCAGTAGTATCGCAGATCCCGGGGAGCTGTTTTTT.